The rows below give T cell receptor beta chains drawn from one sample of a study of T cell responses to AZD1222 COVID-19 vaccine. Produced via immunoSEQ multiplex PCR; TCRdb's table is partial and in-frame only. This sample yields about 100,000 clones, of which 85% to 90% are seen a single time; under 4% belongs to the top ten. The sample here was peripheral blood, taken on day 0 of AZD1222 vaccination. The receptors originated from an adult in good health. The CDR3 runs from the conserved cysteine through the conserved F or W. The D gene is left open where the match is weak.

v_call | d_call | cdr3_aa
TRBV7-9 | TRBD1 | CASRDRAPQETQYF
TRBV19 | NA | CASSIGGGGGANVLTF
TRBV6-1 | TRBD1 | CASSEVPGQGHYGYTF
TRBV6-5 | NA | CASSGGYTEAFF
TRBV19 | NA | CASSPLSISGNTIYF
TRBV3-1/TRBV3-2 | NA | CASSQGAGRKSPLHF
TRBV24-1 | NA | CATSTTMRGDGAYNEQFF
TRBV5-8 | TRBD1 | CASNRQGRNEKLFF
TRBV11-2 | NA | CASSFFRGRLNEQFF
TRBV5-1 | TRBD1 | CASSSEGTGEGYGYTF
TRBV20-1 | TRBD2 | CSASSGGVNEQFF
TRBV7-2 | TRBD1 | CASSRGQQETQYF
TRBV6-1 | TRBD2 | CASSVIAGRRTGELFF
TRBV6-5 | NA | CASSYGGASNEKLFF
TRBV30 | NA | CACHTRGGTEAFF
TRBV6-5 | NA | CASSTRTSRGSPLHF
TRBV6-1 | NA | CASSRDGSINQPQHF
TRBV18 | NA | CASSLNRDGYEQYF
TRBV3-1/TRBV3-2 | NA | CASSRGATNEKLFF
TRBV7-3 | TRBD2 | CASSLAGGKQETQYF
TRBV5-6 | NA | CASSFVGRSYEQYF
TRBV7-2 | NA | CASSPGRGAYNSPLHF
TRBV5-8 | TRBD1 | CASSSPHRGVTEAFF
TRBV7-6 | TRBD2 | CASSPAPQRESTDTQYF
TRBV9 | NA | CASSWDSAVGELFF
TRBV19 | NA | CASTLKGLGGDIQYF